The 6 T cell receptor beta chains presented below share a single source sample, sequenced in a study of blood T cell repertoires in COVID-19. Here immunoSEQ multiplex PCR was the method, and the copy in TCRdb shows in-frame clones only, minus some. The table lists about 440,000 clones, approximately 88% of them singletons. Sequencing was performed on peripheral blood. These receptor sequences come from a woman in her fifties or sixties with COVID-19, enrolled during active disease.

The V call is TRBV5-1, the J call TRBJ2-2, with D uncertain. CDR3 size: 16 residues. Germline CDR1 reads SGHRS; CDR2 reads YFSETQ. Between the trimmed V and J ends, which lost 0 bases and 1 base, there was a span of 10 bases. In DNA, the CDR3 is TGCGCCAGCAGCTTGGTTCCCCAGGAGAACACCGGGGAGCTGTTTTTT. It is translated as CASSLVPQENTGELFF.

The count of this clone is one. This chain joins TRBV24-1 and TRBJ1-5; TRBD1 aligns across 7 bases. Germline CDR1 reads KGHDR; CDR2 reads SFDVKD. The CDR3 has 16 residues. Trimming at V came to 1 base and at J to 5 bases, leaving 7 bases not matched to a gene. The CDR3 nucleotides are TGTGCCACCAGTGATTTTAGGGGCAGGGGGTATCAGCCCCAGCATTTT. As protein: CATSDFRGRGYQPQHF.

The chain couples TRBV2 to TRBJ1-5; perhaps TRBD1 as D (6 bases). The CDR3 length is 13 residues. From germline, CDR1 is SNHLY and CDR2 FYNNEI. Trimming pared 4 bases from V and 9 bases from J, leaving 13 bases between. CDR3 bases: TGTGCCAGCAGTGGCGGGGGGCAGGGGCCCCAGCATTTT. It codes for CASSGGGQGPQHF.

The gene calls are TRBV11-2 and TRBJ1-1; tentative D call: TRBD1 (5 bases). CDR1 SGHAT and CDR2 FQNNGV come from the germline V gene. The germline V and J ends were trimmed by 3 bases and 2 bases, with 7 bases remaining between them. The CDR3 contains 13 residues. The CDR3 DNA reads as TGTGCCAGCAGCTTTGACAGAAACACTGAAGCTTTCTTT. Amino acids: CASSFDRNTEAFF.

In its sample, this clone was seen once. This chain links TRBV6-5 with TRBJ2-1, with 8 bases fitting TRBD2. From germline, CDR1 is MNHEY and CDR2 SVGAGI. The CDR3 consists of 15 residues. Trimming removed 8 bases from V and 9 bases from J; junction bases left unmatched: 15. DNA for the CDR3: TGTGCCAGCGCTAAAGCGGGGGCCGGCCGGGGTGAGCAGTTCTTC. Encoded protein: CASAKAGAGRGEQFF.

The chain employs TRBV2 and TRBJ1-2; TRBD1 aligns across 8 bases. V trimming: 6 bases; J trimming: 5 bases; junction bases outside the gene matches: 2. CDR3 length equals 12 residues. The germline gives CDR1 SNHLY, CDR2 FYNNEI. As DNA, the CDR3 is TGTGCCAGCAGGGGACAGGCTTATGGCTACACCTTC. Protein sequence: CASRGQAYGYTF. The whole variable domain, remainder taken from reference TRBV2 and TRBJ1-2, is EPEVTQTPSHQVTQMGQEVILRCVPISNHLYFYWYRQILGQKVEFLVSFYNNEISEKSEIFDDQFSVERPDGSNFTLKIRSTKLEDSAMYFCASRGQAYGYTFGSGTRLTVV.